This T cell receptor (beta chain) was recorded in a study of blood T cells in healthy people across ages. This clonotype was counted only a few times. Its matching antigen is unknown. Isolation of PBMCs gave at least 7 million cells per sample. General study findings and limits: CMV status of donors was not determined, possibly confounding expanded clonotype changes.

V shed 4 bases and J 0 bases; nucleotides not matched to a gene: 13. The CDR3 has 19 amino acids. The germline CDR1 and CDR2 sequences are SGHRS and YFSETQ. A J-beta primer mix and a sample-barcoded 5' primer were used in a second PCR of about 7 to 12 cycles. TCRdb used MiXCR to reprocess the 5' RACE reads, holding one entry per CDR3 protein. The sample has about 680,000 distinct CDR3 sequences; roughly 49% are singletons. The specimen was blood. This chain joins TRBV5-1 and TRBJ2-3; 11 bases map to TRBD2. This TCR was recovered from a woman aged 60-70 years in good health. The DNA of the CDR3 is TGCGCCAGCAGCCCCGCAACCGGACTAGCGGGCACTAGCACAGATACGCAGTATTTT. Translating it yields CASSPATGLAGTSTDTQYF.